This T cell receptor beta chain was captured in a study of OX40 agonist ivuxolimab in advanced cancers. The CDR3 totals 14 residues. V lost 5 bases, J lost 6 bases, and 14 bases lay in between. Per the germline V gene, CDR1 is LNHDA and CDR2 is SQIVND (reference sequence). Sequenced by immunoSEQ multiplex PCR; TCRdb stores in-frame clones only, minus some. Found here are under 100,000 clones, 90% to 95% of them singletons; the top ten hold 2% to 3%. V and J are TRBV19 and TRBJ1-5; no reliable D call. The specimen comprised CD4+ or CD8+ T cells sorted from blood, sampled in a trial of the OX40 agonist ivuxolimab. The origin of this receptor is an adult with an advanced solid tumor such as melanoma, head and neck, liver or kidney cancer. Here the CDR3 reads CASSLRAAIQPQHF. The CDR3 DNA reads TGTGCCAGTAGTCTCCGCGCGGCTATTCAGCCCCAGCATTTT. The full variable domain, rest sourced from reference TRBV19 and TRBJ1-5, is DGGITQSPKYLFRKEGQNVTLSCEQNLNHDAMYWYRQDPGQGLRLIYYSQIVNDFQKGDIAEGYSVSREKKESFPLTVTSAQKNPTAFYLCASSLRAAIQPQHFGDGTRLSIL.